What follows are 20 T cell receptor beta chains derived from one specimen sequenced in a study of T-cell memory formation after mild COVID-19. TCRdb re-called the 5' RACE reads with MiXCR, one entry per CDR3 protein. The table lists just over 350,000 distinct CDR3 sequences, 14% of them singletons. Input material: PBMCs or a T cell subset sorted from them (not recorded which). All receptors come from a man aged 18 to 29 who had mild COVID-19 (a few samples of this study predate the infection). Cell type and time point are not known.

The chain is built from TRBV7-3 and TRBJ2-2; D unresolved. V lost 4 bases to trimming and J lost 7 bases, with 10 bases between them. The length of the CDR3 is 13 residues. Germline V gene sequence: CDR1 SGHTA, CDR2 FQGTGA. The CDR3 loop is CASSSMLGGELFF. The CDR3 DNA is TGTGCCAGCAGCTCCATGTTAGGCGGGGAGCTGTTTTTT.

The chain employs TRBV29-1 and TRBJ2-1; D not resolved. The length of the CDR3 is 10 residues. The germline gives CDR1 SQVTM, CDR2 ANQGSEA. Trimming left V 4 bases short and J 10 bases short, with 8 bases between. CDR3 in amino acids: CSVVSSEQFF. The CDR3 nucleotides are TGCAGCGTTGTCAGTTCAGAGCAGTTCTTC.

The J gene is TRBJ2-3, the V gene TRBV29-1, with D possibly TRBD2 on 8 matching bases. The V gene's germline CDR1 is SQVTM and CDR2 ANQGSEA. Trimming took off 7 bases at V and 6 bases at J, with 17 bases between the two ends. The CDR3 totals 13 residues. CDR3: CSADRRGVDTQYF. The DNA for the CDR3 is TGCAGCGCGGACAGGCGGGGGGTTGATACGCAGTATTTT.

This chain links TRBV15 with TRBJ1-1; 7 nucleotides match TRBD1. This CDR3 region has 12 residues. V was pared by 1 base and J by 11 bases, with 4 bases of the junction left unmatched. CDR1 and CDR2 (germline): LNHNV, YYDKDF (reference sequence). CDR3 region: CATSRATGLAFF. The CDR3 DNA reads TGTGCCACCAGCAGAGCGACAGGGCTGGCTTTCTTT.

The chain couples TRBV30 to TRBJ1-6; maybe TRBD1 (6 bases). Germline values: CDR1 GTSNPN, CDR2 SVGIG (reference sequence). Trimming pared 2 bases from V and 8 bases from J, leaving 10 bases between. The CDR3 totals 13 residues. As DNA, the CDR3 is TGTGCCTGGAGTCTGGACAGTTATTCACCCCTCCACTTT. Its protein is CAWSLDSYSPLHF.

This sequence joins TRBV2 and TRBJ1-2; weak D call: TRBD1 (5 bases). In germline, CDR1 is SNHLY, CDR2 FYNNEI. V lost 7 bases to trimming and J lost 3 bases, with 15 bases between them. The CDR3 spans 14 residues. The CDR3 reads CASTEGQGHYGYTF. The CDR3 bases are TGTGCCAGCACCGAGGGGCAAGGGCACTATGGCTACACCTTC.

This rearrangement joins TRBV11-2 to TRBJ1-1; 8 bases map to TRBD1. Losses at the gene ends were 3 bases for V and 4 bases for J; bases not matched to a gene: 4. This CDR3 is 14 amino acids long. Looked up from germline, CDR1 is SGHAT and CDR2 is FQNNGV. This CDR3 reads CASSLRTGSTEAFF. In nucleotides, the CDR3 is TGTGCCAGCAGCTTGCGGACAGGGAGCACTGAAGCTTTCTTT.

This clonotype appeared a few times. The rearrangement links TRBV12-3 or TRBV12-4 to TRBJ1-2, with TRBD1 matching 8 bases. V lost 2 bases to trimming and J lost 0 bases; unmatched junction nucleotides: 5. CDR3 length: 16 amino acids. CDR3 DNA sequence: TGTGCCAGCAGTTTAACAGGGGGAGTAGCTAACTATGGCTACACCTTC. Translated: CASSLTGGVANYGYTF.

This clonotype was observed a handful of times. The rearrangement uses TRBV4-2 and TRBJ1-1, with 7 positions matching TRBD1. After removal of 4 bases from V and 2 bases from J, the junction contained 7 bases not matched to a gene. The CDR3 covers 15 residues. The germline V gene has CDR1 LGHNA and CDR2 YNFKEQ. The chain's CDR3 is CASSPVTGTNTEAFF. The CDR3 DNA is TGTGCCAGCAGCCCAGTGACAGGGACTAACACTGAAGCTTTCTTT.

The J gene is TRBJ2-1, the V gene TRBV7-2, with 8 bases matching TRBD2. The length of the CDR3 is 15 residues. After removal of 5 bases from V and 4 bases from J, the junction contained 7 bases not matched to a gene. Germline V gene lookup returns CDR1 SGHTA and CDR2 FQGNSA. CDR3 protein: CASSPPRGAYNEQFF. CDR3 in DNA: TGTGCCAGCAGCCCCCCGCGGGGGGCTTACAATGAGCAGTTCTTC.

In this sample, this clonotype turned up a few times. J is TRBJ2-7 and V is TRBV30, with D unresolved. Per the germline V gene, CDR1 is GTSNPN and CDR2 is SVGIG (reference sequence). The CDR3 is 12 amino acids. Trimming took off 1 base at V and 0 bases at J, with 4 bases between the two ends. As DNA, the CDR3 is TGTGCCTGGAGTGACCTCTCCTACGAGCAGTACTTC. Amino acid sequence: CAWSDLSYEQYF.

DNA of the CDR3: TGTGCCAGCAGTTACTCGGCCCCGGGGGGCTACGAGCAGTACTTC. Residues: CASSYSAPGGYEQYF. This chain links TRBV6-2 or TRBV6-3 with TRBJ2-7; 7 bases agree with TRBD2. This CDR3 region has 15 residues. Germline CDR1 is MNHEY and CDR2 is SVGEGT. V trimming: 0 bases; J trimming: 3 bases; junction bases outside the gene matches: 5.

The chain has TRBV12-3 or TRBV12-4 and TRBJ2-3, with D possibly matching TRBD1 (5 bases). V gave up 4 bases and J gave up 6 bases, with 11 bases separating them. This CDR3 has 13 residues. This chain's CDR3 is CASSWTWADTQYF. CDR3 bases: TGTGCCAGCAGTTGGACATGGGCGGATACGCAGTATTTT.

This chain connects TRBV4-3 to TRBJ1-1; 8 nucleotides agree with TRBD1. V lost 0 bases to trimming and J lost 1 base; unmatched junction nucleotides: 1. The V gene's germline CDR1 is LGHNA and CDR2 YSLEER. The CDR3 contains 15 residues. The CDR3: CASSQDTGGNTEAFF. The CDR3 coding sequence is TGCGCCAGCAGCCAAGATACAGGGGGGAACACTGAAGCTTTCTTT.

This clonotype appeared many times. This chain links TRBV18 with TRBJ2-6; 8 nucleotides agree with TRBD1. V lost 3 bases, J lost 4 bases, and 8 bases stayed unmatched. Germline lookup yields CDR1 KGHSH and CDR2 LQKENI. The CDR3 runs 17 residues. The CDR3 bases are TGTGCCAGCTCACCGAGAGAGACAGGGGTCGGGGCCAACGTCCTGACTTTC. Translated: CASSPRETGVGANVLTF.

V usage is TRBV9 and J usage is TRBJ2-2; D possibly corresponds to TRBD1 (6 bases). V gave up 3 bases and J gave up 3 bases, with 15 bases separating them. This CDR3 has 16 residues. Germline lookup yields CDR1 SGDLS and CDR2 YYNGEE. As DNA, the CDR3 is TGTGCCAGCAGCGACCCCGCGGCAGGGGACACCGGGGAGCTGTTTTTT. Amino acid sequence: CASSDPAAGDTGELFF.

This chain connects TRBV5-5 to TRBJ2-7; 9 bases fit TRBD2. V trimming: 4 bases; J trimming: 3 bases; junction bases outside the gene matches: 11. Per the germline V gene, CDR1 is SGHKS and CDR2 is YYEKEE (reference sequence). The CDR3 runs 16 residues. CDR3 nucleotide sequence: TGTGCCAGCAGCGTAGCGGGGGTGCGAGGGGTCTACGAGCAGTACTTC. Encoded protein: CASSVAGVRGVYEQYF.

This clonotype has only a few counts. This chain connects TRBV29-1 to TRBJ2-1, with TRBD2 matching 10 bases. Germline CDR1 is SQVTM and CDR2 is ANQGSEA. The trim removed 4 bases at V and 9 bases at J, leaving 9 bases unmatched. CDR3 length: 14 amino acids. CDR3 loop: CSVVVGSGGTEQFF. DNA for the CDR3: TGCAGCGTTGTGGTAGGTAGCGGGGGGACTGAGCAGTTCTTC.

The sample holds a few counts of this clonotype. In nucleotides, the CDR3 is TGTGCCAGCAGCCCGTCAGCCAGCGGGGGGGAGAATGAGCAGTTCTTC. As protein: CASSPSASGGENEQFF. The V and J genes are TRBV4-2 and TRBJ2-1; 10 positions match TRBD2. Germline V lookup: CDR1 LGHNA, CDR2 YNFKEQ. This CDR3 region has 16 residues. The V and J ends lost 4 bases and 7 bases, in that order; junction bases with no gene match: 10.

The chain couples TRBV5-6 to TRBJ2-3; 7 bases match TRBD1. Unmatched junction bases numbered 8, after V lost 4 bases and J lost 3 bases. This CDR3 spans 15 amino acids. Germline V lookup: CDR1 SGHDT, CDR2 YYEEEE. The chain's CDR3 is CASSAPGQVTDTQYF. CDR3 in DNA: TGTGCCAGCAGCGCACCTGGACAGGTAACAGATACGCAGTATTTT.